This T cell receptor beta chain is drawn from a study of cytomegalovirus exposure and HLA in healthy donors. CDR1 is SGHAT, CDR2 FQNNGV, per germline. V lost 8 bases, J lost 0 bases, and 14 bases stayed unmatched. The CDR3 totals 19 residues. It was with 60 Vbeta and 13 Jbeta primers that the PCR ran. Measured with immunoSEQ multiplex PCR; TCRdb has only the in-frame clones, and not every one. The sample has about 190,000 clones; about 86% are singletons. Note on this clone: Its specificity is not known.

Study-level results: Trimming of TCR beta V- and J-genes showed a link, identified in a later analysis, to a missense DCLRE1C variant. Researchers counted around 150 TCR beta chains as cytomegalovirus-associated.

The V and J genes are TRBV11-2 and TRBJ2-3; 13 bases line up with TRBD2. Source material: PBMCs. The TCR was taken from a woman in her 30s in good health and CMV-seronegative. The CDR3 region is CASFPLRTSGGLSTDTQYF. CDR3 DNA: TGTGCCAGCTTCCCCCTGCGGACTAGCGGGGGCCTTAGCACAGATACGCAGTATTTT.